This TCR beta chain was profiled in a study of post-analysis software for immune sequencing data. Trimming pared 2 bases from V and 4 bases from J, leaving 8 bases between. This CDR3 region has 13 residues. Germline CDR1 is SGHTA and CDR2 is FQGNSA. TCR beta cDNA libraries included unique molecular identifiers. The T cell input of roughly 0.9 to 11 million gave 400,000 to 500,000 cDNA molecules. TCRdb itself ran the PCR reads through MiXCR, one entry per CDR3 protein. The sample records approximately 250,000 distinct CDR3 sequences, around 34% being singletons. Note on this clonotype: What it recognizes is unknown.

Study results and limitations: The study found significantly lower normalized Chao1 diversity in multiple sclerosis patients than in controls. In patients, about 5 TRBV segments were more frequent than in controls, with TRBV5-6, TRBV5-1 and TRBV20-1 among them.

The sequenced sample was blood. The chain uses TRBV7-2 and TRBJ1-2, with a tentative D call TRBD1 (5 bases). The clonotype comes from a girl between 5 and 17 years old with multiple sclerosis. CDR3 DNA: TGTGCCAGCAGCTTACCCAGGGTCTATGGCTACACCTTC. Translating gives CASSLPRVYGYTF.